The 25 T cell receptor beta chains reported below all come from one sample, sequenced in a study of cytomegalovirus exposure and HLA in healthy donors (dated by TCRdb to 2016 to 2017). The library was generated by the immunoSEQ multiplex PCR assay. TCRdb obtained this table from immuneACCESS and retained in-frame rearrangements with V and J assigned. These tables miss some clones; where compared with another copy, unresolved V genes account for less than half of the shortfall, and the remainder is unexplained. The sample table shows around 150,000 clones, and just under 85% are seen once. Of the sample, just under 30% is held by the ten largest clones. The sequenced sample consisted of PBMCs. These receptors originate from a man aged 25 to 45 in good health and CMV-seropositive.

The chain uses TRBV10-3 and TRBJ1-3; no clear D. This CDR3 contains 12 residues. The V gene's germline CDR1 is ENHRY and CDR2 SYGVKD. V was cut by 7 bases and J by 4 bases, with 8 bases left in between. The CDR3 DNA is TGTGCCATCACCCCGGGAGGAAACACCATATATTTT. Its translation is CAITPGGNTIYF.

CDR3 residues: CASSGKTGLNSPLHF. The CDR3, as DNA: TGTGCCAGCAGTGGGAAAACAGGGTTAAATTCACCCCTCCACTTT. The chain links TRBV6-1 to TRBJ1-6; D is perhaps TRBD1 (6 bases). This CDR3 spans 15 amino acids. The germline V gene encodes CDR1 MNHNS and CDR2 SASEGT. V lost 4 bases and J 7 bases, leaving 14 bases between the germline ends.

The V call is TRBV5-1, the J call TRBJ2-7; 9 nucleotides agree with TRBD1. Germline CDR1 SGHRS, CDR2 YFSETQ. The V and J ends lost 0 bases and 6 bases, in that order; junction bases with no gene match: 7. The CDR3 is 15 residues long. The CDR3 DNA follows: TGCGCCAGCAGCTTGGTGGGGGACAGGGCGTCCGAGCAGTACTTC. This encodes CASSLVGDRASEQYF.

This chain uses TRBV7-9 with TRBJ1-4; D is perhaps TRBD1 (6 bases). The CDR3 covers 16 residues. Germline V CDR1 and CDR2: SEHNR, FQNEAQ (reference sequence). Between the trimmed V and J ends, which lost 2 bases and 8 bases, there was a span of 18 bases. CDR3 sequence reads: CASSLRGAGEREKLFF. The CDR3 DNA reads TGTGCCAGCAGCTTACGGGGGGCCGGGGAGCGGGAAAAACTGTTTTTT.

This clone came up a few times. This chain connects TRBV7-3 to TRBJ2-1, with TRBD2 matching over 10 bases. The CDR3 length is 14 residues. V lost 4 bases to trimming and J lost 4 bases; unmatched junction nucleotides: 1. In germline, CDR1 is SGHTA, CDR2 FQGTGA. The CDR3 DNA is TGTGCCAGCAGCTGGACTAGCGGTTACAATGAGCAGTTCTTC. Protein product: CASSWTSGYNEQFF.

This chain uses TRBV10-3 with TRBJ2-1; 10 bases are a match to TRBD2. Germline V CDR1 and CDR2: ENHRY, SYGVKD. This CDR3 is built from 15 residues. Unmatched junction bases numbered 3, after V lost 2 bases and J lost 5 bases. In nucleotides, the CDR3 is TGTGCCATCAGTGAGGCTAGCGGGAGTAACAATGAGCAGTTCTTC. As protein: CAISEASGSNNEQFF.

V is TRBV19 and J is TRBJ2-7, with D tentatively TRBD1 (6 bases). Germline values: CDR1 LNHDA, CDR2 SQIVND (reference sequence). The CDR3 is 14 amino acids. V lost 3 bases and J 3 bases, leaving 12 bases between the germline ends. This chain's CDR3 is CASSISGTIYEQYF. The DNA of the CDR3 is TGTGCCAGTAGTATTTCCGGGACAATCTACGAGCAGTACTTC. The variable domain in full, with the rest retrieved from reference TRBV19 and TRBJ2-7, is DGGITQSPKYLFRKEGQNVTLSCEQNLNHDAMYWYRQDPGQGLRLIYYSQIVNDFQKGDIAEGYSVSREKKESFPLTVTSAQKNPTAFYLCASSISGTIYEQYFGPGTRLTVT.

The chain couples TRBV4-3 to TRBJ1-6, with TRBD1 identical over 8 bases. The CDR3 is 19 residues long. The V segment lost 1 base and the J segment 1 base; nucleotides outside the gene matches: 9. CDR1 is LGHNA, CDR2 YSLEER, per germline. The CDR3 sequence is CASSQVPGGAGSYNSPLHF. CDR3 DNA: TGCGCCAGCAGCCAAGTCCCAGGGGGCGCGGGATCCTATAATTCACCCCTCCACTTT.

In its sample, this clone was seen once. The gene calls are TRBV7-9 and TRBJ2-1; a weak D match, TRBD2 (6 bases). Trimming stripped 5 bases from V and 5 bases from J, with 19 bases between. CDR3 length: 16 amino acids. The germline gives CDR1 SEHNR, CDR2 FQNEAQ (reference sequence). The CDR3, as DNA: TGTGCCAGCAGCCAGCCTAGCGCCACTTCAGACAATGAGCAGTTCTTC. Its protein is CASSQPSATSDNEQFF.

The V gene is TRBV5-8, the J gene TRBJ2-4; tentatively, D is TRBD2 (6 bases). The germline V and J ends were trimmed by 4 bases and 6 bases, with 8 bases remaining between them. The CDR3 sequence is 12 residues long. In germline, CDR1 is SGHTS, CDR2 YDEGEE. Written as DNA, the CDR3 is TGTGCCAGCAGCCTCGGGAGAAACATTCAGTACTTC. Its translation is CASSLGRNIQYF.

The gene calls are TRBV5-4 and TRBJ2-7; 9 positions match TRBD2. V dropped 2 bases and J dropped 4; count of bases not matched to a gene: 10. The CDR3 covers 16 residues. Germline-derived CDR1 and CDR2 are SGHNT and YYREEE (reference sequence). The DNA for the CDR3 is TGTGCCAGCAGCTTCGGACCTAGCGGGACTGGGTACGAGCAGTACTTC. Protein sequence: CASSFGPSGTGYEQYF.

The table lists this clone with a few counts. The rearrangement links TRBV30 to TRBJ1-3; D remains unclear. The germline V gene encodes CDR1 GTSNPN and CDR2 SVGIG (reference sequence). Trimming shortened V by 5 bases and J by 6 bases, and 8 bases separated the two germline ends. The length of the CDR3 is 11 residues. This CDR3 is CAWGLENTIYF. In DNA, the CDR3 is TGTGCCTGGGGGCTCGAAAACACCATATATTTT.

The J gene is TRBJ2-1, the V gene TRBV18; 10 bases are shared with TRBD2. Germline-derived CDR1 and CDR2 are KGHSH and LQKENI. The J segment lost 4 bases and the V segment lost 7 bases, leaving 4 bases of the junction unmatched. The CDR3 consists of 14 residues. The CDR3 DNA is TGTGCCAGCTTCCCTAGCGGGGGTTACAATGAGCAGTTCTTC. Translating it yields CASFPSGGYNEQFF.

The CDR3 sequence is CASGPGTRQETQYF. The CDR3 DNA sequence: TGTGCTAGTGGTCCCGGGACTCGCCAAGAGACCCAGTACTTC. The chain links TRBV12-5 to TRBJ2-5; possible D gene TRBD2, 6 bases. V lost 5 bases and J lost 1, with 11 bases in between. Germline V gives CDR1 LGHNT, CDR2 FRNRAP. This CDR3 region has 14 residues.

A single count supports this clone. The chain links TRBV7-2 to TRBJ2-7, with D tentatively TRBD1 (5 bases). There are 14 residues in the CDR3. The V gene's germline CDR1 is SGHTA and CDR2 FQGNSA. Between the trimmed V and J ends, which lost 2 bases and 3 bases, there was a span of 11 bases. The CDR3 region has the DNA TGTGCCAGCAGCTTAAGGGGCCAGGGCTACGAGCAGTACTTC. This translates into CASSLRGQGYEQYF.

This rearrangement joins TRBV28 to TRBJ2-7; D possibly corresponds to TRBD1 (6 bases). Trimming took 5 bases from V and 2 from J, leaving 10 bases between them. The CDR3 runs to 13 residues. Per germline, CDR1 MDHEN and CDR2 SYDVKM. CDR3: CASSTDSAYEQYF. CDR3 nucleotides: TGTGCCAGCAGTACGGACAGCGCCTACGAGCAGTACTTC.

The chain combines TRBV29-1 with TRBJ2-7; 10 bases map to TRBD1. The V gene's germline CDR1 is SQVTM and CDR2 ANQGSEA. The trim removed 7 bases at V and 2 bases at J, leaving 5 bases unmatched. The CDR3 extends over 13 amino acids. The CDR3 DNA reads TGCAGCGGGTGGGACAGGGGAACCTACGAGCAGTACTTC. As protein: CSGWDRGTYEQYF.

The rearrangement links TRBV7-9 to TRBJ2-2, with 8 bases aligning to TRBD2. Germline V CDR1 and CDR2: SEHNR, FQNEAQ (reference sequence). The CDR3 is 16 amino acids. Losses at the gene ends were 3 bases for V and 4 bases for J; bases not matched to a gene: 7. The CDR3 region has the DNA TGTGCCAGCAGCTTGTTGGGACTAGACCGCACCGGGGAGCTGTTTTTT. Translation: CASSLLGLDRTGELFF.

The chain recombines TRBV10-3 with TRBJ2-5, with 7 bases identical to TRBD1. Germline values: CDR1 ENHRY, CDR2 SYGVKD. This CDR3 has 14 residues. V lost 0 bases, J lost 3 bases, and 1 base stayed unmatched. CDR3 bases: TGTGCCATCAGTGAGTCAGGGACAGAAGAGACCCAGTACTTC. Its protein is CAISESGTEETQYF.

The rearrangement joins TRBV7-6 to TRBJ2-1; TRBD1 matches 7 bases. Germline loops: CDR1 SGHVS, CDR2 FNYEAQ. The length of the CDR3 is 16 residues. Trimming took 1 base from V and 4 from J; bases not matched to a gene: 7. The CDR3 DNA sequence: TGTGCCAGCAGCTTAGGGGGACAGTTGGCTTACAATGAGCAGTTCTTC. It is translated as CASSLGGQLAYNEQFF.

This clone was observed once. The chain combines TRBV7-9 with TRBJ2-2; 8 bases align to TRBD2. The J segment lost 6 bases and the V segment lost 1 base, leaving 7 bases of the junction unmatched. The CDR3 length is 16 residues. Germline assignment: CDR1 SEHNR and CDR2 FQNEAQ (reference sequence). As DNA, the CDR3 is TGTGCCAGCAGCTTAGAGGAACTAGCGGCCTCCGGGGAGCTGTTTTTT. Its protein is CASSLEELAASGELFF.

The V call is TRBV5-1, the J call TRBJ2-3; D possibly corresponds to TRBD1 (5 bases). V lost 4 bases and J 7 bases, leaving 10 bases between the germline ends. Looked up from germline, CDR1 is SGHRS and CDR2 is YFSETQ. This CDR3 spans 12 amino acids. The CDR3 DNA reads TGCGCCAGCAGCCCCGACAGCAATACGCAGTATTTT. This translates into CASSPDSNTQYF.

This sequence joins TRBV7-6 and TRBJ2-5, with D possibly being TRBD1 (6 bases). The germline V gene encodes CDR1 SGHVS and CDR2 FNYEAQ. The length of the CDR3 is 15 residues. The V and J ends lost 5 bases and 3 bases respectively, with 16 bases between them. CDR3 nucleotide sequence: TGTGCCAGCAGCCTAAGACAGGTGGGCGAAGAGACCCAGTACTTC. This encodes CASSLRQVGEETQYF.

V gene TRBV2 combines with J gene TRBJ2-1, with 12 bases aligning to TRBD2. CDR3 size: 15 residues. V lost 9 bases and J lost 8; bases outside the gene matches: 11. The germline gives CDR1 SNHLY, CDR2 FYNNEI. The CDR3 nucleotides are TGTGCCAGTACCCGGGGGCTAGCGGGAGGGGATGAGCAGTTCTTC. Protein sequence: CASTRGLAGGDEQFF.

The chain carries TRBV27 and TRBJ1-1, with TRBD1 as a possible D gene (5 bases). The CDR3 is made up of 14 amino acids. V was shortened by 3 bases and J by 3 bases, with 11 bases between the two germline ends. The germline gives CDR1 MNHEY, CDR2 SMNVEV (reference sequence). CDR3 nucleotide sequence: TGTGCCAGCAGTTTTTCTGGGGGGTACACTGAAGCTTTCTTT. Protein product: CASSFSGGYTEAFF.